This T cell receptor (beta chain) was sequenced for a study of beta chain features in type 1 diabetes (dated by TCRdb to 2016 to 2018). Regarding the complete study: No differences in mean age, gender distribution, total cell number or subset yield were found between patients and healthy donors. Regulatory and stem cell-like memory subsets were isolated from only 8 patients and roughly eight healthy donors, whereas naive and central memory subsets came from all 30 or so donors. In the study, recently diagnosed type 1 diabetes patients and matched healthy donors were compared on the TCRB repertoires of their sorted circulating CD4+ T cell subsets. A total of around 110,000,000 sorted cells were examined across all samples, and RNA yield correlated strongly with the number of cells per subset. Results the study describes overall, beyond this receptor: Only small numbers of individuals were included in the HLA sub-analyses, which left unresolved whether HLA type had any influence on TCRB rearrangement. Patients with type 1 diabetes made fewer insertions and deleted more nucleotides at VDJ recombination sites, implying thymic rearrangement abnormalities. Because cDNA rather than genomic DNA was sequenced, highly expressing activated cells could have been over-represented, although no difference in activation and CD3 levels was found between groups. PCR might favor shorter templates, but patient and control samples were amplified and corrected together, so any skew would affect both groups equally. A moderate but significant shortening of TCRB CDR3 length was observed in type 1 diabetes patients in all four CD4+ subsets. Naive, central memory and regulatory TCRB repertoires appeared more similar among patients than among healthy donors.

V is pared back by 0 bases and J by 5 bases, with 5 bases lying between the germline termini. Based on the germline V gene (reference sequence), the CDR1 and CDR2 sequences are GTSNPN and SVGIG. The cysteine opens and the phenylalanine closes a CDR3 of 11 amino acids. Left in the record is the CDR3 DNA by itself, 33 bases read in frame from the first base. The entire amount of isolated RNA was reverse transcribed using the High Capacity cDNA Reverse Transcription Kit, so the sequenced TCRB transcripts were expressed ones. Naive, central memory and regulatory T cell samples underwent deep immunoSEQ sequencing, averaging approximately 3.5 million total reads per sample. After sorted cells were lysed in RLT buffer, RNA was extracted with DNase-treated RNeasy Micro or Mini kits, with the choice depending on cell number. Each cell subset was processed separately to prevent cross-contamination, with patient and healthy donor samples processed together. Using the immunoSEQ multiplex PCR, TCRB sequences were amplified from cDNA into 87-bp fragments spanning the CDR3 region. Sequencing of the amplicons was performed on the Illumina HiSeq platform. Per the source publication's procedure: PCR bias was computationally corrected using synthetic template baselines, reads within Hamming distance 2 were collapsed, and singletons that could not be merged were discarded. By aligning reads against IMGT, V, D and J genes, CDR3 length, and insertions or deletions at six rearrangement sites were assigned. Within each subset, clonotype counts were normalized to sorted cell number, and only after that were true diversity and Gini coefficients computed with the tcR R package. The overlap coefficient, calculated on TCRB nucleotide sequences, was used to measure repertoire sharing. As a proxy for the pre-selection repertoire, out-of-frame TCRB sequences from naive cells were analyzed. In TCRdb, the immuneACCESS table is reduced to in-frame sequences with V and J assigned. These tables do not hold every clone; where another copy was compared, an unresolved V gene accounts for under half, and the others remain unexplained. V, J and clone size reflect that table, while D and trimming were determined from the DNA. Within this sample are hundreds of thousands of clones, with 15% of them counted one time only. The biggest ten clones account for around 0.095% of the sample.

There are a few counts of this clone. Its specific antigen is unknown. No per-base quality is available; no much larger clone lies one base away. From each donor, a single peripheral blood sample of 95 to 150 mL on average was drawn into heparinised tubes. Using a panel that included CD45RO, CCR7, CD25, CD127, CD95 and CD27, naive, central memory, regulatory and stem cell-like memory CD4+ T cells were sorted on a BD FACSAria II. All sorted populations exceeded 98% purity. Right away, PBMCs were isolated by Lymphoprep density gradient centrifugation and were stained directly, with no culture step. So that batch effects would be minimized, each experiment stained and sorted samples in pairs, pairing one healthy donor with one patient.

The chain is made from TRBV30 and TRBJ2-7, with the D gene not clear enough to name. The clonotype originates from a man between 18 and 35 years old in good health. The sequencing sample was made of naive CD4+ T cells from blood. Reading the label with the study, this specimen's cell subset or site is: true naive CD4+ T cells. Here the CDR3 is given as CAWSVNNEQYF. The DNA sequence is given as TGTGCCTGGAGTGTAAATAACGAGCAGTACTTC.